This TCR beta chain was obtained from a study of PD-L1 blockade in urothelial cancer. Clones were sequenced by immunoSEQ multiplex PCR, and TCRdb holds only the in-frame ones, with some missing. The data show 25,000 to 35,000 clones, about 80% seen once. The germline gives CDR1 MNHEY, CDR2 SMNVEV (reference sequence). CDR3 length: 14 amino acids. V lost 2 bases to trimming and J lost 6 bases, with 14 bases between them. Time point given: peripheral blood 6 weeks after treatment start. Sample: PBMCs, taken around atezolizumab (anti-PD-L1) treatment. The chain is built from TRBV27 and TRBJ2-7, with D possibly being TRBD1 (8 bases). This clonotype originated in a man in his sixties or seventies with urothelial cancer. The CDR3 loop reads CASSLQQGGVEQYF. The CDR3 nucleotides read TGTGCCAGCAGTTTACAACAGGGGGGGGTCGAGCAGTACTTC.